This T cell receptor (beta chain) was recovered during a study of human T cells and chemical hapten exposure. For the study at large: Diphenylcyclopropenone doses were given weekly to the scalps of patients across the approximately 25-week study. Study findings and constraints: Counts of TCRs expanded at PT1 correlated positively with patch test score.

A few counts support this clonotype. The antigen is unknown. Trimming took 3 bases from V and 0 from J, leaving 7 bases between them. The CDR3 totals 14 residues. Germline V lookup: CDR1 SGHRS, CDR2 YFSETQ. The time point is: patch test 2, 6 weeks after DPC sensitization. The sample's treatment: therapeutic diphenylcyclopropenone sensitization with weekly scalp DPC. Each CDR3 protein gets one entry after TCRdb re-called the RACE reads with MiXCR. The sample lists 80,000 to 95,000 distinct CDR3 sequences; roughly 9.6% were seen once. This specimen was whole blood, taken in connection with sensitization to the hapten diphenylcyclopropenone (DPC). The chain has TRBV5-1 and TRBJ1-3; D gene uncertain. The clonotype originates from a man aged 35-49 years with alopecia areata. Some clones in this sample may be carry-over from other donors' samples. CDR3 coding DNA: TGCGCCAGCAGCTACGGAAGCTCTGGAAACACCATATATTTT. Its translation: CASSYGSSGNTIYF.